This TCR beta chain is from a study of shared clonotypes between healthy human individuals. Across the study: Per donor, CD8 memory used one plate, CD8 naive used two, CD4 memory used three and CD4 naive used three.

CDR3 length: 14 amino acids. Trimming cost V 6 bases and J 6 bases; bases outside gene matches: 8. Germline V gene data show CDR1 as LNHDA and CDR2 as SQIVND (reference sequence). CD4+ cells were split into CD45RA+ naive and CD45RA-negative memory subsets. Data came from immunoSEQ multiplex PCR; TCRdb stores just in-frame clones and leaves some out. The sample yields around 1.5 million clones, 95% to 99% seen once. The chain has TRBV19 and TRBJ2-1, with 7 positions matching TRBD2. The sequenced material came from naive CD4+ T cells sorted from blood. Subset specified: CD45RA+ positively selected. The source is a man aged 25 to 40 in good health. The chain's CDR3 is CASRAGPLVNEQFF. The CDR3 nucleotides read TGTGCCAGTAGAGCGGGACCCCTCGTCAATGAGCAGTTCTTC.